A selection of T cell receptor beta chains follows, all from one sample in a study of shared clonotypes between healthy human individuals. The protocol was immunoSEQ multiplex PCR, while the TCRdb copy is restricted to in-frame clones and leaves out a portion. The sample lists about 1.5 million clones; 96% were seen once. Input material: naive CD4+ T cells sorted from blood. The source is a man in his thirties or forties in good health. Both conserved end residues are part of each CDR3. D genes are given only for firm matches. Clone size appears in some rows only: once, few, many, or a class for an expanded clone.

>TRBV7-3|-|TRBJ2-1|TRBD1
CASSSGGEQFF
TGTGCCAGCAGCTCAGGGGGTGAGCAGTTCTTC
>TRBV7-8|-|TRBJ2-4|-
CASSLSRFAKNIQYF
TGTGCCAGCAGCTTAAGTCGTTTCGCCAAAAACATTCAGTACTTC
>TRBV6-1|-|TRBJ2-7|TRBD2
CASSGGTSGYEQYF
TGTGCCAGCAGTGGCGGGACTAGCGGCTACGAGCAGTACTTC
>TRBV7-9|-|TRBJ1-2|-
CASSFQGTRTYTF
TGTGCCAGCAGCTTCCAGGGGACCCGGACCTACACCTTC
>TRBV11-2|-|TRBJ2-7|-
CASSLAGAATYEQYF
TGTGCCAGCAGCTTAGCCGGGGCTGCGACCTACGAGCAGTACTTC
>TRBV9|few|TRBJ2-2|-
CASSVGVSGELFF
TGTGCCAGCAGCGTAGGAGTGTCCGGGGAGCTGTTTTTT
>TRBV2|-|TRBJ2-3|-
CASSAADILSTDTQYF
TGTGCCAGCAGTGCCGCAGACATACTAAGCACAGATACGCAGTATTTT
>TRBV2|few|TRBJ1-5|TRBD1
CASSDRGGQPQHF
TGTGCCAGCAGCGACAGGGGTGGCCAGCCCCAGCATTTT
>TRBV18|-|TRBJ1-1|TRBD1
CASSVPGQGLMGNTEAFF
TGTGCCAGCTCCGTCCCGGGACAGGGACTGATGGGGAACACTGAAGCTTTCTTT
>TRBV18|-|TRBJ2-1|-
CASSPRGNTYNEQFF
TGTGCCAGCTCACCACGCGGGAACACCTACAATGAGCAGTTCTTC
>TRBV29-1|-|TRBJ2-3|TRBD2
CSVVTSGVFTDTQYF
TGCAGCGTTGTGACTAGCGGGGTATTCACAGATACGCAGTATTTT
>TRBV27|-|TRBJ2-7|-
CASSFGGTPYEQYF
TGTGCCAGCAGTTTCGGGGGGACACCCTACGAGCAGTACTTC
>TRBV7-9|-|TRBJ1-1|-
CASSSSRMNTEAFF
TGTGCCAGCAGCTCCTCACGCATGAACACTGAAGCTTTCTTT
>TRBV23-1|-|TRBJ2-7|-
CASRRATARSYEQYF
TGCGCCAGCCGCAGGGCGACAGCACGCTCCTACGAGCAGTACTTC
>TRBV10-3|-|TRBJ2-5|-
CAIRRDLQETQYF
TGTGCCATCAGGCGGGACCTCCAAGAGACCCAGTACTTC
>TRBV5-1|-|TRBJ1-1|-
CASSPRASDTEAFF
TGCGCCAGCAGCCCCAGGGCGAGTGACACTGAAGCTTTCTTT
>TRBV18|-|TRBJ1-1|-
CASSPPSGATEAFF
TGTGCCAGCTCACCACCATCAGGGGCGACTGAAGCTTTCTTT
>TRBV28|-|TRBJ1-2|-
CASSLGRRPNYGYTF
TGTGCCAGCAGTCTGGGACGGCGCCCTAACTATGGCTACACCTTC
>TRBV7-9|-|TRBJ2-3|-
CASSLEAGDTQYF
TGTGCCAGCAGCTTAGAAGCTGGGGATACGCAGTATTTT
>TRBV7-9|-|TRBJ1-5|-
CASSLDTLGPQHF
TGTGCCAGCAGCTTAGACACCCTGGGACCCCAGCATTTT
>TRBV28|-|TRBJ1-2|-
CASSVAGVRGYTF
TGTGCCAGCAGCGTGGCGGGGGTGAGGGGCTACACCTTC
>TRBV11-2|-|TRBJ2-7|TRBD2
CASSLALLSAGGPPYEQYF
TGTGCCAGCAGCTTAGCCTTATTATCTGCGGGAGGGCCCCCCTACGAGCAGTACTTC
>TRBV19|once|TRBJ1-1|-
CASSRLGEAFF
TGTGCCAGTAGTCGGCTGGGGGAAGCTTTCTTT
>TRBV5-1|once|TRBJ2-2|-
CASSVSVNTGELFF
TGCGCCAGCAGTGTTAGCGTGAACACCGGGGAGCTGTTTTTT
>TRBV9|-|TRBJ1-3|TRBD1
CASSVGVPGQLSGNTIYF
TGTGCCAGCAGCGTAGGGGTTCCGGGACAGCTCTCTGGAAACACCATATATTTT
>TRBV6-1|-|TRBJ2-2|-
CASGGGTGVGGELFF
TGTGCCAGCGGAGGAGGGACCGGGGTCGGTGGGGAGCTGTTTTTT
>TRBV7-2|few|TRBJ1-2|-
CASSFGTANYGYTF
TGTGCCAGCAGCTTTGGAACAGCGAACTATGGCTACACCTTC
>TRBV28|-|TRBJ1-5|-
CASSLVGTANQPQHF
TGTGCCAGCAGTTTAGTGGGGACCGCAAATCAGCCCCAGCATTTT
>TRBV7-9|-|TRBJ1-3|-
CASSLNREAFSGNTIYF
TGTGCCAGCAGCTTGAACCGGGAGGCCTTCTCTGGAAACACCATATATTTT
>TRBV5-1|once|TRBJ2-3|TRBD2
CASSLGTSGLTDTQYF
TGCGCCAGCAGCCTGGGGACTAGCGGGCTCACAGATACGCAGTATTTT
>TRBV19|-|TRBJ2-2|TRBD1
CASSTRQGAIGELFF
TGTGCCAGTAGTACTCGACAGGGGGCCATCGGGGAGCTGTTTTTT
>TRBV18|-|TRBJ2-1|TRBD2
CASSLTMVIAGVNYNEQFF
TGTGCCAGCTCACTGACGATGGTAATAGCGGGAGTTAACTACAATGAGCAGTTCTTC
>TRBV5-1|-|TRBJ2-5|-
CASSFGGKETQYF
TGCGCCAGCAGCTTTGGGGGAAAGGAGACCCAGTACTTC
>TRBV7-8|-|TRBJ1-3|-
CASSLASPDSGNTIYF
TGTGCCAGCAGCTTAGCATCACCAGACTCTGGAAACACCATATATTTT
>TRBV29-1|-|TRBJ2-7|-
CSASGVGSYEQYF
TGCAGCGCTTCGGGAGTCGGCTCCTACGAGCAGTACTTC
>TRBV5-4|-|TRBJ2-1|-
CASSLQNIYNEQFF
TGTGCCAGCAGCTTGCAAAACATATACAATGAGCAGTTCTTC
>TRBV29-1|once|TRBJ1-1|-
CSVVWTPFEAFF
TGCAGCGTTGTCTGGACTCCTTTTGAAGCTTTCTTT
>TRBV28|-|TRBJ2-1|TRBD2
CASSLGTSGRARGFF
TGTGCCAGCAGTTTAGGGACTAGCGGGAGGGCAAGGGGGTTCTTC